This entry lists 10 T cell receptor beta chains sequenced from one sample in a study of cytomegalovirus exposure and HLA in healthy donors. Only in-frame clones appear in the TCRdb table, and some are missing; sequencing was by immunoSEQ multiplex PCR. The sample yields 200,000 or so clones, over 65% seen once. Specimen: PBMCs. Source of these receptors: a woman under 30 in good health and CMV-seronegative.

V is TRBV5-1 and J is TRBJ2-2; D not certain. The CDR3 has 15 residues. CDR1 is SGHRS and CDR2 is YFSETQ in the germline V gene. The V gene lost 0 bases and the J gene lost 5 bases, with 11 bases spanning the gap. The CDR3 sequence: CASSLEAYGTGELFF. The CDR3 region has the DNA TGCGCCAGCAGCTTGGAAGCGTATGGAACCGGGGAGCTGTTTTTT. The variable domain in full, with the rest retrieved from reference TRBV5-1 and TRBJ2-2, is KAGVTQTPRYLIKTRGQQVTLSCSPISGHRSVSWYQQTPGQGLQFLFEYFSETQRNKGNFPGRFSGRQFSNSRSEMNVSTLELGDSALYLCASSLEAYGTGELFFGEGSRLTVL.

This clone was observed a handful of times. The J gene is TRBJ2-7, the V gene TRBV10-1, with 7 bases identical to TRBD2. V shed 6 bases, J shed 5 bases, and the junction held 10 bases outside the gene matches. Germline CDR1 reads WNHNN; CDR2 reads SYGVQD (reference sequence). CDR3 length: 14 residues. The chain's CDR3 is CASSPGGRVNEQYF. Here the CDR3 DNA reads TGCGCCAGCAGCCCTGGAGGGAGGGTGAACGAGCAGTACTTC.

CDR3 residues: CASSFRTSTDTQYF. DNA for the CDR3: TGTGCCAGCAGCTTCCGGACTAGCACAGATACGCAGTATTTT. The rearrangement uses TRBV7-2 and TRBJ2-3, with D tentatively TRBD2 (5 bases). This CDR3 is built from 14 residues. V dropped 3 bases and J dropped 0 bases, with 7 bases sitting between them. Germline CDR1 reads SGHTA; CDR2 reads FQGNSA. The full variable domain, completed using reference TRBV7-2 and TRBJ2-3, is GAGVSQSPSNKVTEKGKDVELRCDPISGHTALYWYRQSLGQGLEFLIYFQGNSAPDKSGLPSDRFSAERTGGSVSTLTIQRTQQEDSAVYLCASSFRTSTDTQYFGPGTRLTVL.

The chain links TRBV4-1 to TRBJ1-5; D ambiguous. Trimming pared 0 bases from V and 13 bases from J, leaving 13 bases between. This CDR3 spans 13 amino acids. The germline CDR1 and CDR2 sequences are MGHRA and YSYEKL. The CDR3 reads CASSQDVMRPQHF. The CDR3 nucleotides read TGCGCCAGCAGCCAAGATGTTATGCGACCACAGCATTTT.

The CDR3 DNA reads TGTGCCAGCAGTGAGAATGGGGGCCCCGCAACTAATGAAAAACTGTTTTTT. Translating it yields CASSENGGPATNEKLFF. The V call is TRBV2, the J call TRBJ1-4; D is perhaps TRBD1 (6 bases). Germline lookup yields CDR1 SNHLY and CDR2 FYNNEI. The CDR3 extends over 17 amino acids. The V end was cut by 3 bases, the J end by 0 bases, with 14 bases between.

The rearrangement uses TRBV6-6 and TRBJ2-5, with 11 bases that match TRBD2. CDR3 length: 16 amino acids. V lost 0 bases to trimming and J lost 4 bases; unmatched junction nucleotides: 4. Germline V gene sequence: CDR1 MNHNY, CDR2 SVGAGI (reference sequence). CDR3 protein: CASSYSGLAGGETQYF. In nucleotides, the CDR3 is TGTGCCAGCAGTTACTCCGGACTAGCGGGTGGAGAGACCCAGTACTTC.

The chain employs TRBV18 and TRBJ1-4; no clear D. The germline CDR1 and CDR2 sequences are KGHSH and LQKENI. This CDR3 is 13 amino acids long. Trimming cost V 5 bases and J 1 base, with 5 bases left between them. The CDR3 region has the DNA TGTGCCAGCTCAGAAGGAACTAATGAAAAACTGTTTTTT. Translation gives CASSEGTNEKLFF.

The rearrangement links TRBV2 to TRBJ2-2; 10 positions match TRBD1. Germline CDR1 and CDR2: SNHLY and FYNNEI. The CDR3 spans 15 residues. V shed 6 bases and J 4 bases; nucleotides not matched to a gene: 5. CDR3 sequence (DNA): TGTGCCAGCAGCCAGGGACAGGGGAGCACCGGGGAGCTGTTTTTT. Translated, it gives CASSQGQGSTGELFF.

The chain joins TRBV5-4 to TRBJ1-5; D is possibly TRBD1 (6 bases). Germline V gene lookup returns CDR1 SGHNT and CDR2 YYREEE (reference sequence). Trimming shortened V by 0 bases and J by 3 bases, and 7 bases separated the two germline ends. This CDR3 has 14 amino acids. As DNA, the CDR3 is TGTGCCAGCAGCTTGGACAGGGCCAATCAGCCCCAGCATTTT. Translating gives CASSLDRANQPQHF. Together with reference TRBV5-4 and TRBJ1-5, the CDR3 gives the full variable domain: ETGVTQSPTHLIKTRGQQVTLRCSSQSGHNTVSWYQQALGQGPQFIFQYYREEENGRGNFPPRFSGLQFPNYSSELNVNALELDDSALYLCASSLDRANQPQHFGDGTRLSIL.

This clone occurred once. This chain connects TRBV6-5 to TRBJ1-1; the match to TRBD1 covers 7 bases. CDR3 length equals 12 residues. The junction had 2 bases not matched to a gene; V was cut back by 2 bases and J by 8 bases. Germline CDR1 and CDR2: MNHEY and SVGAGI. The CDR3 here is CASSYQTGEAFF. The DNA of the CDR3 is TGTGCCAGCAGTTACCAGACAGGGGAAGCTTTCTTT.